The 7 T cell receptor beta chains below come from one sample, sequenced in a study of blood T cell repertoires in COVID-19. This table comes from immunoSEQ multiplex PCR, and its TCRdb copy is limited to in-frame clones, with some not included. The repertoire holds a few hundred thousand clones, with roughly 82% as singletons. The sequenced sample consisted of peripheral blood. These receptors were collected from a woman aged 50 to 60 with acute or convalescent COVID-19.

The V call is TRBV10-3, the J call TRBJ1-1; unclear D gene. The germline V gene has CDR1 ENHRY and CDR2 SYGVKD. The CDR3 has 12 amino acids. The V end was cut by 10 bases, the J end by 4 bases, with 13 bases between. The CDR3 bases are TGTGCCACCTGGAGAGTAGGCACTGAAGCTTTCTTT. Translation gives CATWRVGTEAFF.

This chain joins TRBV30 and TRBJ2-1; maybe TRBD1 (6 bases). This CDR3 region has 15 residues. With 1 base removed from V and 6 bases from J, the gap between germline ends came to 16 bases. Per the germline V gene, CDR1 is GTSNPN and CDR2 is SVGIG (reference sequence). The CDR3, as DNA: TGTGCCTGGAGTGAGGGGACATCCCTCGCCAATGAGCAGTTCTTC. Amino acid sequence: CAWSEGTSLANEQFF.

This clone was seen a few times. The chain couples TRBV5-1 to TRBJ2-5; a possible D gene is TRBD1 (5 bases). This CDR3 is built from 15 residues. The V gene's germline CDR1 is SGHRS and CDR2 YFSETQ. Trimming took off 6 bases at V and 1 base at J, with 16 bases between the two ends. The CDR3 protein is CASNLGQGGQETQYF. In DNA, the CDR3 is TGCGCCAGCAATCTTGGCCAGGGTGGCCAAGAGACCCAGTACTTC.

This clone was seen once. The J gene is TRBJ1-5, the V gene TRBV2; weak D call: TRBD1 (6 bases). This CDR3 spans 13 amino acids. Trimming shortened V by 3 bases and J by 6 bases, and 9 bases separated the two germline ends. CDR1 and CDR2 from the germline V gene are SNHLY and FYNNEI. CDR3 sequence reads: CASSDLGAQPQHF. The CDR3 nucleotides are TGTGCCAGCAGTGACTTGGGGGCTCAGCCCCAGCATTTT.

The CDR3 DNA reads TGTGCCAGCAGCGTACGGACAGGGGGCACTGAAGCTTTCTTT. This sequence encodes CASSVRTGGTEAFF. The chain links TRBV27 to TRBJ1-1; 10 nucleotides align to TRBD1. This CDR3 is 14 amino acids long. CDR1 and CDR2 (germline): MNHEY, SMNVEV (reference sequence). V was clipped by 6 bases and J by 4 bases; unmatched bases: 5.

Concerning this clone itself: Other DNA sequences in this specimen translate into the identical CDR3. This chain uses TRBV27 with TRBJ2-7; TRBD1 aligns across 7 bases. CDR3 length equals 14 residues. Germline V gene data show CDR1 as MNHEY and CDR2 as SMNVEV (reference sequence). The junction had 5 bases not matched to a gene; V was cut back by 2 bases and J by 4 bases. The CDR3 DNA reads as TGTGCCAGCAGTTTACGGACAGGTGCTTACGAGCAGTACTTC. It codes for CASSLRTGAYEQYF.

Concerning this clone itself: The sample has other DNA sequences that encode this CDR3 too. The gene calls are TRBV19 and TRBJ1-5; 8 bases agree with TRBD1. Germline lookup yields CDR1 LNHDA and CDR2 SQIVND (reference sequence). This CDR3 comprises 14 residues. V gave up 3 bases and J gave up 7 bases; unmatched junction bases: 5. The DNA of the CDR3 is TGTGCCAGTAGTATTGGGACAGGCCCCCAGCCCCAGCATTTT. Residues: CASSIGTGPQPQHF.